Presented here are 25 T cell receptor beta chains from one specimen sequenced in a study of blood T cell repertoires in COVID-19. Clones were read by immunoSEQ multiplex PCR, and TCRdb kept only the in-frame ones, dropping some. The table has 80,000 to 95,000 clones, 85% seen once. Sample: peripheral blood. The receptors shown here come from an elderly man with acute or convalescent COVID-19.

The chain is built from TRBV25-1 and TRBJ2-2; D may be TRBD1 (6 bases). The length of the CDR3 is 14 residues. Trimming pared 5 bases from V and 1 base from J, leaving 8 bases between. In germline, CDR1 is MGHDK, CDR2 SYGVNS. The CDR3 is CASSTTGNTGELFF. DNA for the CDR3: TGTGCCAGCAGTACGACAGGGAACACCGGGGAGCTGTTTTTT.

This clone came up a few times. This chain links TRBV7-8 with TRBJ1-4; no clear D. This CDR3 is 16 amino acids long. Trimming took 5 bases from V and 4 from J, leaving 17 bases between them. Germline CDR1 SGHVS, CDR2 FQNEAQ. This chain's CDR3 is CASSAREGSYNEKLFF. CDR3 nucleotides: TGTGCCAGCAGCGCGAGGGAGGGCAGCTATAATGAAAAACTGTTTTTT.

This clone was detected only a few times. CDR3 DNA sequence: TGTGCCAGCAGCTCCGGACAGGACTCCTATAATTCACCCCTCCACTTT. Translating gives CASSSGQDSYNSPLHF. The gene calls are TRBV5-4 and TRBJ1-6; 7 bases align to TRBD1. The CDR3 runs 16 residues. V dropped 3 bases and J dropped 0; count of bases not matched to a gene: 3. Germline assignment: CDR1 SGHNT and CDR2 YYREEE (reference sequence).

The chain has TRBV28 and TRBJ2-5, with D unresolved. V lost 2 bases and J lost 0, with 4 bases in between. Germline CDR1 reads MDHEN; CDR2 reads SYDVKM. This CDR3 contains 13 residues. The CDR3 sequence is CASSLQYQETQYF. The CDR3 DNA reads as TGTGCCAGCAGTTTACAGTACCAAGAGACCCAGTACTTC.

The CDR3 bases are TGTGCCAGCAGCCAAGGACAGCTTAATCAGCCCCAGCATTTT. This encodes CASSQGQLNQPQHF. This chain links TRBV16 with TRBJ1-5; tentative D call: TRBD1 (6 bases). The V end was cut by 2 bases, the J end by 4 bases, with 9 bases between. The germline CDR1 and CDR2 sequences are KGHSY and FQNENV. CDR3 length equals 14 residues.

This rearrangement joins TRBV7-8 to TRBJ1-2, with 10 positions matching TRBD1. The V segment lost 5 bases and the J segment 7 bases; nucleotides outside the gene matches: 4. The CDR3 sequence is 13 residues long. CDR1 and CDR2 from the germline V gene are SGHVS and FQNEAQ. The CDR3, as DNA: TGTGCCAGCAGCCGAGGACAGGGGGTTGGCTACACCTTC. This translates into CASSRGQGVGYTF.

J is TRBJ2-7 and V is TRBV7-6; TRBD1 is a possible D gene (5 bases). Trimming took 4 bases from V and 6 from J, leaving 13 bases between them. The CDR3 runs 13 residues. Per germline, CDR1 SGHVS and CDR2 FNYEAQ. For the CDR3, the DNA is TGTGCCAGCAGCTCCCTTCAGGGAATCGAGCAGTACTTC. Encoded protein: CASSSLQGIEQYF.

The CDR3 reads CASSVELAGVRGANVLTF. In nucleotides, the CDR3 is TGTGCCAGCAGCGTAGAACTAGCGGGAGTGCGAGGGGCCAACGTCCTGACTTTC. The chain uses TRBV9 and TRBJ2-6, with 11 bases aligning to TRBD2. There are 18 residues in the CDR3. Germline loops: CDR1 SGDLS, CDR2 YYNGEE. The junction had 6 bases not matched to a gene; V was cut back by 0 bases and J by 4 bases.

The chain joins TRBV5-4 to TRBJ1-1, with D unresolved. The CDR3 runs 14 residues. The V gene's germline CDR1 is SGHNT and CDR2 YYREEE (reference sequence). Trimming took 5 bases from V and 1 from J, leaving 12 bases between them. This CDR3 is CASRPDTRNTEAFF. The DNA for the CDR3 is TGTGCCAGCAGACCTGACACCCGGAACACTGAAGCTTTCTTT.

The rearrangement joins TRBV13 to TRBJ1-1, with 12 bases lining up with TRBD1. This CDR3 is 17 amino acids long. Looked up from germline, CDR1 is PRHDT and CDR2 is FYEKMQ (reference sequence). With V trimmed by 5 bases and J by 6 bases, 13 bases remained unmatched. This CDR3 reads CASSIGTGGASAPEAFF. The CDR3 DNA is TGTGCCAGCAGCATCGGGACAGGGGGCGCCTCGGCCCCTGAAGCTTTCTTT.

The V gene is TRBV6-1, the J gene TRBJ1-1, with 9 bases matching TRBD1. This CDR3 spans 14 amino acids. Germline values: CDR1 MNHNS, CDR2 SASEGT. Unmatched junction bases numbered 1, after V lost 2 bases and J lost 3 bases. The DNA for the CDR3 is TGTGCCAGCAGTGAAACAGGGGGCTACACTGAAGCTTTCTTT. It codes for CASSETGGYTEAFF.

This chain links TRBV5-6 with TRBJ1-5; D is possibly TRBD1 (5 bases). Germline lookup yields CDR1 SGHDT and CDR2 YYEEEE. The CDR3 is 16 residues long. V shed 1 base and J shed 3 bases, with 14 bases lying between them. CDR3 DNA sequence: TGTGCCAGCAGCTTGCTGGCGGCGGGGGACAATCAGCCCCAGCATTTT. Amino acids: CASSLLAAGDNQPQHF.

This clone was observed a single time. CDR3 sequence: CASIPRGENYGYTF. As DNA, the CDR3 is TGTGCCAGTATTCCACGGGGAGAGAACTATGGCTACACCTTC. J is TRBJ1-2 and V is TRBV19; D remains ambiguous. V was pared by 7 bases and J by 2 bases, with 14 bases between. Germline CDR1 and CDR2: LNHDA and SQIVND (reference sequence). The CDR3 extends over 14 amino acids.

This chain connects TRBV10-1 to TRBJ2-1, with 9 bases identical to TRBD2. This CDR3 spans 16 amino acids. V was clipped by 3 bases and J by 4 bases; unmatched bases: 7. The germline CDR1 and CDR2 sequences are WNHNN and SYGVQD (reference sequence). The CDR3 nucleotides read TGCGCCAGCAGTGAAAGAGCGGGAGGCCTTTACAATGAGCAGTTCTTC. It is translated as CASSERAGGLYNEQFF.

The chain joins TRBV30 to TRBJ2-7; the D gene is possibly TRBD1 (6 bases). Per the germline V gene, CDR1 is GTSNPN and CDR2 is SVGIG (reference sequence). V lost 2 bases, J lost 1 base, and 12 bases lay in between. The CDR3 consists of 14 residues. CDR3 bases: TGTGCCTGGAGTCGACAGGTATTGTCCTACGAGCAGTACTTC. As protein: CAWSRQVLSYEQYF.

This clone was seen only once. The rearrangement joins TRBV19 to TRBJ1-5; TRBD1 matches 7 bases. The CDR3 extends over 14 amino acids. Looked up from germline, CDR1 is LNHDA and CDR2 is SQIVND (reference sequence). J lost 6 bases, V lost 4 bases, and 6 bases had no gene match. The CDR3 loop reads CASSTGQVFQPQHF. The CDR3 DNA sequence: TGTGCCAGTAGTACTGGACAGGTTTTTCAGCCCCAGCATTTT.

The J gene is TRBJ1-2, the V gene TRBV28; D is uncertain. The CDR3 extends over 12 amino acids. The germline V gene encodes CDR1 MDHEN and CDR2 SYDVKM. Between the trimmed V and J ends, which lost 5 bases and 5 bases, there was a span of 9 bases. The CDR3 region is CASSPQYYGYTF. The CDR3 nucleotides are TGTGCCAGCAGTCCACAATATTATGGCTACACCTTC.

The V call is TRBV7-2, the J call TRBJ2-4; maybe TRBD2 (6 bases). This CDR3 comprises 15 residues. Germline V gene data show CDR1 as SGHTA and CDR2 as FQGNSA. Trimming stripped 1 base from V and 5 bases from J, with 12 bases between. Here the CDR3 DNA reads TGTGCCAGCAGCTTAGGGTCGGGGGTACAAAACATTCAGTACTTC. This codes for CASSLGSGVQNIQYF.

This rearrangement joins TRBV19 to TRBJ2-7, with 7 nucleotides matching TRBD2. CDR3 length: 12 amino acids. Germline values: CDR1 LNHDA, CDR2 SQIVND (reference sequence). V trimming: 6 bases; J trimming: 1 base; junction bases outside the gene matches: 0. The CDR3 bases are TGTGCCAGTAGCGGGAGGTCCTACGAGCAGTACTTC. Its protein product is CASSGRSYEQYF. Combining the CDR3 with reference TRBV19 and TRBJ2-7 gives the whole variable domain DGGITQSPKYLFRKEGQNVTLSCEQNLNHDAMYWYRQDPGQGLRLIYYSQIVNDFQKGDIAEGYSVSREKKESFPLTVTSAQKNPTAFYLCASSGRSYEQYFGPGTRLTVT.

The V gene is TRBV6-1, the J gene TRBJ2-1, with 13 bases identical to TRBD2. Germline V gene data show CDR1 as MNHNS and CDR2 as SASEGT. The CDR3 totals 15 residues. J gave up 8 bases and V 6 bases, and 7 bases lay outside the gene matches. CDR3: CASSTTSGRADEQFF. DNA for the CDR3: TGTGCCAGCAGCACTACTAGCGGGAGGGCCGATGAGCAGTTCTTC.

The chain is built from TRBV6-5 and TRBJ2-5, with D unresolved. Germline V gene data show CDR1 as MNHEY and CDR2 as SVGAGI. V was trimmed by 7 bases and J by 5 bases, leaving 8 bases between them. CDR3 length: 11 residues. The CDR3 reads CASTPRETQYF. The CDR3 DNA reads as TGTGCCAGCACCCCTAGGGAGACCCAGTACTTC.

This rearrangement joins TRBV19 to TRBJ2-1; 7 positions agree with TRBD2. With V trimmed by 3 bases and J by 4 bases, 6 bases remained unmatched. The CDR3 has 15 amino acids. CDR1 is LNHDA and CDR2 is SQIVND in the germline V gene (reference sequence). CDR3 nucleotides: TGTGCCAGTAGTATTAGTGAGCGGGGATACAATGAGCAGTTCTTC. Translation gives CASSISERGYNEQFF.

The rearrangement uses TRBV5-1 and TRBJ1-1; D is uncertain. CDR1 and CDR2 from the germline V gene are SGHRS and YFSETQ. This CDR3 has 13 residues. V lost 4 bases and J 5 bases, leaving 12 bases between the germline ends. CDR3 DNA sequence: TGCGCCAGCAGCCCCAGATCGAATACTGAAGCTTTCTTT. It specifies CASSPRSNTEAFF. Together with reference TRBV5-1 and TRBJ1-1, the CDR3 gives the full variable domain: KAGVTQTPRYLIKTRGQQVTLSCSPISGHRSVSWYQQTPGQGLQFLFEYFSETQRNKGNFPGRFSGRQFSNSRSEMNVSTLELGDSALYLCASSPRSNTEAFFGQGTRLTVV.

The chain couples TRBV28 to TRBJ2-7, with 7 bases matching TRBD2. The CDR3 loop spans 16 amino acids. The germline V gene has CDR1 MDHEN and CDR2 SYDVKM. Trimming took 6 bases from V and 9 from J; bases not matched to a gene: 20. In DNA, the CDR3 is TGTGCCAGCAGAAAGGGAGGGTCAGAGGTCAAGGTAGGGCAGTACTTC. This sequence encodes CASRKGGSEVKVGQYF.

The genes are TRBV7-3 and TRBJ2-1; maybe TRBD2 (6 bases). The CDR3 has 13 residues. Germline loops: CDR1 SGHTA, CDR2 FQGTGA. Trimming took off 4 bases at V and 5 bases at J, with 9 bases between the two ends. The chain's CDR3 is CASSSGLNNEQFF. CDR3 sequence (DNA): TGTGCCAGCAGCTCAGGACTAAACAATGAGCAGTTCTTC. Full variable domain (missing parts from reference TRBV7-3 and TRBJ2-1): GAGVSQTPSNKVTEKGKYVELRCDPISGHTALYWYRQSLGQGPEFLIYFQGTGAADDSGLPNDRFFAVRPEGSVSTLKIQRTERGDSAVYLCASSSGLNNEQFFGPGTRLTVL.